Listed below are T cell receptor beta chains from one sample, sequenced in a study of cytomegalovirus exposure and HLA in healthy donors. Profiled with immunoSEQ multiplex PCR; TCRdb holds only in-frame clones, not every one. Of 180,000 or so clones in the sample, about four fifths were seen once. Sequences were obtained from PBMCs. These receptors were obtained from a woman under 30 in good health and CMV-seropositive. CDR3s include the opening cysteine and the closing phenylalanine or tryptophan.

j_call: TRBJ2-2
v_call: TRBV6-1
cdr3_aa: CASSEANGVTGELFF

j_call: TRBJ2-5
v_call: TRBV27
cdr3_aa: CASSQPGGSRETQYF

j_call: TRBJ2-7
v_call: TRBV6-6
cdr3_aa: CASSYSGTQESEQYF

j_call: TRBJ2-7
v_call: TRBV2
cdr3_aa: CASSVGHGFYEQYF

j_call: TRBJ1-4
v_call: TRBV5-1
cdr3_aa: CASSFGETGSNEKLFF

j_call: TRBJ1-1
v_call: TRBV2
cdr3_aa: CASSEGRGPTEAFF

j_call: TRBJ2-3
v_call: TRBV7-2
cdr3_aa: CASSLVPPSGGAGTQYF

j_call: TRBJ1-6
v_call: TRBV11-2
cdr3_aa: CASSLKNRDRTPLHF

j_call: TRBJ1-6
v_call: TRBV5-6
cdr3_aa: CASSLDRSEPLHF

j_call: TRBJ2-7
v_call: TRBV27
cdr3_aa: CASSLRGFEQYF

j_call: TRBJ2-7
v_call: TRBV6-1
cdr3_aa: CASSGRGASYEQYF

j_call: TRBJ2-7
v_call: TRBV15
cdr3_aa: CATSSPAGGYEQYF

j_call: TRBJ1-6
v_call: TRBV2
cdr3_aa: CASSVRGPKTSYNSPLHF

j_call: TRBJ1-2
v_call: TRBV7-9
cdr3_aa: CASSQGANLGYTF

j_call: TRBJ1-5
v_call: TRBV7-8
cdr3_aa: CASSAHRGFGPNQPQHF

j_call: TRBJ1-1
v_call: TRBV15
cdr3_aa: CATSGRGTVNTEAFF

j_call: TRBJ2-5
v_call: TRBV9
cdr3_aa: CASSVSGGAETQYF

j_call: TRBJ2-3
v_call: TRBV4-1
cdr3_aa: CASSQVAAKRVQSEAQYF

j_call: TRBJ1-2
v_call: TRBV5-1
cdr3_aa: CASSLAGMDGYTF

j_call: TRBJ2-5
v_call: TRBV7-7
cdr3_aa: CASSLNRGQETQYF

j_call: TRBJ2-7
v_call: TRBV7-6
cdr3_aa: CASSGTATEQYF

j_call: TRBJ2-7
v_call: TRBV5-6
cdr3_aa: CASSLAGLSYEQYF